This entry lists 15 T cell receptor beta chains sequenced from one sample in a study of shared clonotypes between healthy human individuals. Measured with immunoSEQ multiplex PCR; TCRdb has only the in-frame clones, and not every one. Of hundreds of thousands of clones in the sample, about 98% were seen once. CD8 cells regarded as naive lacked CD45RO, were positively chosen for CCR7, and omitted terminally differentiated effector memory CD45RA+ cells. Sample: naive CD8+ T cells sorted from blood. The receptors originated from a young man in good health.

The chain links TRBV9 to TRBJ1-2; no clear D. The CDR3 spans 14 residues. Trimming shortened V by 3 bases and J by 4 bases, and 13 bases separated the two germline ends. Germline assignment: CDR1 SGDLS and CDR2 YYNGEE. CDR3 DNA: TGTGCCAGCAGCGCGCTCGGGCTGCCCTATGGCTACACCTTC. It codes for CASSALGLPYGYTF.

The V and J genes are TRBV29-1 and TRBJ2-1, with 7 bases aligning to TRBD2. The germline V gene has CDR1 SQVTM and CDR2 ANQGSEA. The length of the CDR3 is 14 residues. V dropped 3 bases and J dropped 3; count of bases not matched to a gene: 5. The CDR3 loop is CSVEGERGYNEQFF. CDR3 nucleotide sequence: TGCAGCGTTGAGGGGGAGCGGGGCTACAATGAGCAGTTCTTC.

The rearrangement uses TRBV27 and TRBJ2-5, with TRBD1 as a possible D gene (6 bases). Germline V CDR1 and CDR2: MNHEY, SMNVEV (reference sequence). V was cut by 8 bases and J by 5 bases, with 15 bases left in between. This CDR3 spans 13 amino acids. As DNA, the CDR3 is TGTGCCAGCCGTACCCGACAGGTCGAGACCCAGTACTTC. It is translated as CASRTRQVETQYF.

The chain couples TRBV14 to TRBJ1-2; D not certain. This CDR3 is built from 18 residues. The germline V gene has CDR1 SGHDN and CDR2 FVKESK. V gave up 0 bases and J gave up 3 bases, with 20 bases separating them. In DNA, the CDR3 is TGTGCCAGCAGCCAAGAACGAGGAACGGCGAGCCCCCACTATGGCTACACCTTC. It specifies CASSQERGTASPHYGYTF.

This chain links TRBV28 with TRBJ2-7; tentative D call: TRBD1 (6 bases). V was clipped by 5 bases and J by 4 bases, with 18 bases between them. The CDR3 extends over 15 amino acids. The germline V gene has CDR1 MDHEN and CDR2 SYDVKM. The chain's CDR3 is CASSLQIGQSYEQYF. The CDR3 DNA follows: TGTGCCAGCAGTCTCCAGATTGGACAGAGTTACGAGCAGTACTTC.

The chain is built from TRBV27 and TRBJ2-3; D gene uncertain. Trimming removed 4 bases from V and 4 bases from J, with 9 bases in between. This CDR3 spans 13 amino acids. Germline V gene sequence: CDR1 MNHEY, CDR2 SMNVEV (reference sequence). This CDR3 is CASSSPPADTQYF. The CDR3 coding sequence is TGTGCCAGCAGTTCACCCCCCGCAGATACGCAGTATTTT.

This sequence joins TRBV7-6 and TRBJ2-7; either TRBD1 or TRBD2 may fit D (5 bases each). The CDR3 is 15 amino acids. Trimming shortened V by 4 bases and J by 4 bases, and 17 bases separated the two germline ends. Germline V gene sequence: CDR1 SGHVS, CDR2 FNYEAQ. The CDR3 loop reads CASSSPDLGVYEQYF. In nucleotides, the CDR3 is TGTGCCAGCAGCTCCCCGGATCTGGGGGTATACGAGCAGTACTTC.

The J gene is TRBJ2-7, the V gene TRBV2, with D tentatively TRBD1 (6 bases). Germline V gene sequence: CDR1 SNHLY, CDR2 FYNNEI. The CDR3 is 12 residues long. The V end lost 10 bases, the J end lost 5 bases, and 15 bases lay between the germline ends. The CDR3 sequence: CAIGGLVNEQYF. As DNA, the CDR3 is TGTGCCATAGGGGGTCTAGTCAACGAGCAGTACTTC.

This chain links TRBV6-6 with TRBJ2-7, with no clear D. CDR1 is MNHNY and CDR2 is SVGAGI in the germline V gene (reference sequence). There are 13 residues in the CDR3. V was pared by 4 bases and J by 2 bases, with 9 bases between. Here the CDR3 DNA reads TGTGCCAGCAGTTTGACACCTACCTACGAGCAGTACTTC. Amino acid sequence: CASSLTPTYEQYF.

The genes are TRBV15 and TRBJ1-5, with D uncertain. CDR3 length equals 14 residues. Trimming removed 4 bases from V and 2 bases from J, with 9 bases in between. CDR1 and CDR2 (germline): LNHNV, YYDKDF (reference sequence). Here the CDR3 reads CATSKGRGNQPQHF. DNA for the CDR3: TGTGCCACCAGCAAGGGCCGGGGCAATCAGCCCCAGCATTTT. The full variable domain, completed using reference TRBV15 and TRBJ1-5, is DAMVIQNPRYQVTQFGKPVTLSCSQTLNHNVMYWYQQKSSQAPKLLFHYYDKDFNNEADTPDNFQSRRPNTSFCFLDIRSPGLGDTAMYLCATSKGRGNQPQHFGDGTRLSIL.

The genes are TRBV14 and TRBJ2-3, with D unresolved. The CDR3 has 13 amino acids. V lost 0 bases, J lost 2 bases, and 3 bases lay in between. Germline CDR1 SGHDN, CDR2 FVKESK. The CDR3 DNA reads TGTGCCAGCAGCCAAGAGCACACAGATACGCAGTATTTT. Translation gives CASSQEHTDTQYF.

This chain joins TRBV27 and TRBJ2-7; TRBD1 agrees at 9 bases. The CDR3 contains 14 residues. Germline CDR1 and CDR2: MNHEY and SMNVEV (reference sequence). With V trimmed by 4 bases and J by 3 bases, 4 bases remained unmatched. CDR3 coding DNA: TGTGCCAGCAGTTCCGGGACAGGGAACTACGAGCAGTACTTC. This sequence encodes CASSSGTGNYEQYF.

The rearrangement uses TRBV5-1 and TRBJ2-1; the D gene is possibly TRBD1 (5 bases). V was pared by 2 bases and J by 7 bases, with 10 bases between. Germline CDR1 reads SGHRS; CDR2 reads YFSETQ. The CDR3 consists of 13 residues. CDR3 DNA sequence: TGCGCCAGCAGCTTATATCAGGGAAATGAGCAGTTCTTC. It yields the protein CASSLYQGNEQFF.

This clone showed up just a few times. The gene calls are TRBV28 and TRBJ1-5, with a tentative D call TRBD1 (6 bases). The CDR3 sequence is 15 residues long. Germline lookup yields CDR1 MDHEN and CDR2 SYDVKM. Trimming left V 6 bases short and J 6 bases short, with 18 bases between. As DNA, the CDR3 is TGTGCCAGCAGCTCCCGACAGGCGGTCCTTCAGCCCCAGCATTTT. Encoded protein: CASSSRQAVLQPQHF.

The V gene is TRBV10-1, the J gene TRBJ2-1; D not resolved. Per the germline V gene, CDR1 is WNHNN and CDR2 is SYGVQD (reference sequence). V dropped 4 bases and J dropped 6 bases, with 7 bases sitting between them. The CDR3 is made up of 12 amino acids. CDR3 sequence: CASSGVPNEQFF. The DNA for the CDR3 is TGCGCCAGCAGTGGGGTGCCCAATGAGCAGTTCTTC.